A single sample gave rise to the 5 T cell receptor beta chains below, sequenced in a study of cytomegalovirus exposure and HLA in healthy donors. PCR amplification relied on 60 Vbeta primers (plus 13 Jbeta primers). The method was immunoSEQ multiplex PCR; TCRdb's version includes in-frame clones alone and lacks a portion of them. The sample holds about 160,000 clones, about 80% seen once. The sequencing input was PBMCs. The receptors derive from a woman between 50 and 59 years old in good health and CMV-seropositive.

The chain carries TRBV2 and TRBJ1-1; perhaps TRBD1 as D (5 bases). V was clipped by 4 bases and J by 7 bases, with 28 bases between them. The CDR3 has 18 residues. Germline values: CDR1 SNHLY, CDR2 FYNNEI. The CDR3 nucleotides are TGTGCCAGCAGTGTCCGCGGGGCCCCTTTGATGTTGGGTAGTGAAGCTTTCTTT. This sequence encodes CASSVRGAPLMLGSEAFF.

A few counts support this clone. The chain employs TRBV2 and TRBJ1-4; D is possibly TRBD1 (5 bases). This CDR3 has 15 residues. Trimming left V 7 bases short and J 0 bases short, with 12 bases between. Per germline, CDR1 SNHLY and CDR2 FYNNEI. The CDR3 region is CASTGVGATNEKLFF. CDR3 DNA sequence: TGTGCCAGCACGGGGGTGGGAGCAACTAATGAAAAACTGTTTTTT. Combining the CDR3 with reference TRBV2 and TRBJ1-4 gives the whole variable domain EPEVTQTPSHQVTQMGQEVILRCVPISNHLYFYWYRQILGQKVEFLVSFYNNEISEKSEIFDDQFSVERPDGSNFTLKIRSTKLEDSAMYFCASTGVGATNEKLFFGSGTQLSVL.

This clone was detected a few times. The J gene is TRBJ2-2, the V gene TRBV6-1; D not certain. Trimming cost V 1 base and J 3 bases, with 9 bases left between them. Germline V gene lookup returns CDR1 MNHNS and CDR2 SASEGT. This CDR3 region has 15 residues. The CDR3: CASSEGPRDTGELFF. The CDR3 region has the DNA TGTGCCAGCAGTGAAGGGCCTCGGGACACCGGGGAGCTGTTTTTT.

The CDR3 reads CASSDGGAERLDTQYF. The CDR3 bases are TGTGCCAGCAGCGACGGGGGGGCAGAGCGATTGGATACGCAGTATTTT. The chain links TRBV7-2 to TRBJ2-3; 8 nucleotides line up with TRBD2. The trim removed 5 bases at V and 6 bases at J, leaving 13 bases unmatched. Looked up from germline, CDR1 is SGHTA and CDR2 is FQGNSA. The CDR3 contains 16 residues.

V usage is TRBV30 and J usage is TRBJ1-6; D uncertain. This CDR3 has 11 residues. The ends were cut back, 4 bases at V and 7 bases at J, with 5 bases in the middle. Germline V gene data show CDR1 as GTSNPN and CDR2 as SVGIG (reference sequence). The CDR3 here is CAWTVNSPLHF. For the CDR3, the DNA is TGTGCCTGGACAGTCAATTCACCCCTCCACTTT.